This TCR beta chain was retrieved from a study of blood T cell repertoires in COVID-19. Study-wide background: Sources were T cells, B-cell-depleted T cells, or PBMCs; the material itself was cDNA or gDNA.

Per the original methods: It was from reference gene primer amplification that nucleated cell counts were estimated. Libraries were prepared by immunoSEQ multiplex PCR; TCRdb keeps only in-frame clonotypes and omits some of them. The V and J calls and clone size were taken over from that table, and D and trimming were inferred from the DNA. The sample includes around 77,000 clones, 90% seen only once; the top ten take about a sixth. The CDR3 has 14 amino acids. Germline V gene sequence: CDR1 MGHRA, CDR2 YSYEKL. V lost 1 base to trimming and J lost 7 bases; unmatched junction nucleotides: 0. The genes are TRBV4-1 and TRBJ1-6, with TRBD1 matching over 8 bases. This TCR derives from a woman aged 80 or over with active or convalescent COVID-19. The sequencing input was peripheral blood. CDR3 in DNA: TGCGCCAGCAGCCAAGGGACAGGGAATTCACCCCTCCACTTT. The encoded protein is CASSQGTGNSPLHF.